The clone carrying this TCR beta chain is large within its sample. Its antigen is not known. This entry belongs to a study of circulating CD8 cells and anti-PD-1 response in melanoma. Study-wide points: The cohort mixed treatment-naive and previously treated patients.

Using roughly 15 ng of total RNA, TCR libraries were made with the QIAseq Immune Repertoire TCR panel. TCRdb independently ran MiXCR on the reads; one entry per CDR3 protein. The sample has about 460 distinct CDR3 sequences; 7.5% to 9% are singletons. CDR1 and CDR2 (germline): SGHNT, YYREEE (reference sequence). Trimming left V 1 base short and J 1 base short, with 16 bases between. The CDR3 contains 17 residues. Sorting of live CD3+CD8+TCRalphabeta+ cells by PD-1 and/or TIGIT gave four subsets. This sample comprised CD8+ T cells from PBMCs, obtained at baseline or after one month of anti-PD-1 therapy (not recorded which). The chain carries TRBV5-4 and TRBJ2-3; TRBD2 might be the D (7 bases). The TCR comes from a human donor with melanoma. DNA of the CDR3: TGTGCCAGCAGCTTGCGTGGGGGGGCCCCGGGCACAGATACGCAGTATTTT. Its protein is CASSLRGGAPGTDTQYF.